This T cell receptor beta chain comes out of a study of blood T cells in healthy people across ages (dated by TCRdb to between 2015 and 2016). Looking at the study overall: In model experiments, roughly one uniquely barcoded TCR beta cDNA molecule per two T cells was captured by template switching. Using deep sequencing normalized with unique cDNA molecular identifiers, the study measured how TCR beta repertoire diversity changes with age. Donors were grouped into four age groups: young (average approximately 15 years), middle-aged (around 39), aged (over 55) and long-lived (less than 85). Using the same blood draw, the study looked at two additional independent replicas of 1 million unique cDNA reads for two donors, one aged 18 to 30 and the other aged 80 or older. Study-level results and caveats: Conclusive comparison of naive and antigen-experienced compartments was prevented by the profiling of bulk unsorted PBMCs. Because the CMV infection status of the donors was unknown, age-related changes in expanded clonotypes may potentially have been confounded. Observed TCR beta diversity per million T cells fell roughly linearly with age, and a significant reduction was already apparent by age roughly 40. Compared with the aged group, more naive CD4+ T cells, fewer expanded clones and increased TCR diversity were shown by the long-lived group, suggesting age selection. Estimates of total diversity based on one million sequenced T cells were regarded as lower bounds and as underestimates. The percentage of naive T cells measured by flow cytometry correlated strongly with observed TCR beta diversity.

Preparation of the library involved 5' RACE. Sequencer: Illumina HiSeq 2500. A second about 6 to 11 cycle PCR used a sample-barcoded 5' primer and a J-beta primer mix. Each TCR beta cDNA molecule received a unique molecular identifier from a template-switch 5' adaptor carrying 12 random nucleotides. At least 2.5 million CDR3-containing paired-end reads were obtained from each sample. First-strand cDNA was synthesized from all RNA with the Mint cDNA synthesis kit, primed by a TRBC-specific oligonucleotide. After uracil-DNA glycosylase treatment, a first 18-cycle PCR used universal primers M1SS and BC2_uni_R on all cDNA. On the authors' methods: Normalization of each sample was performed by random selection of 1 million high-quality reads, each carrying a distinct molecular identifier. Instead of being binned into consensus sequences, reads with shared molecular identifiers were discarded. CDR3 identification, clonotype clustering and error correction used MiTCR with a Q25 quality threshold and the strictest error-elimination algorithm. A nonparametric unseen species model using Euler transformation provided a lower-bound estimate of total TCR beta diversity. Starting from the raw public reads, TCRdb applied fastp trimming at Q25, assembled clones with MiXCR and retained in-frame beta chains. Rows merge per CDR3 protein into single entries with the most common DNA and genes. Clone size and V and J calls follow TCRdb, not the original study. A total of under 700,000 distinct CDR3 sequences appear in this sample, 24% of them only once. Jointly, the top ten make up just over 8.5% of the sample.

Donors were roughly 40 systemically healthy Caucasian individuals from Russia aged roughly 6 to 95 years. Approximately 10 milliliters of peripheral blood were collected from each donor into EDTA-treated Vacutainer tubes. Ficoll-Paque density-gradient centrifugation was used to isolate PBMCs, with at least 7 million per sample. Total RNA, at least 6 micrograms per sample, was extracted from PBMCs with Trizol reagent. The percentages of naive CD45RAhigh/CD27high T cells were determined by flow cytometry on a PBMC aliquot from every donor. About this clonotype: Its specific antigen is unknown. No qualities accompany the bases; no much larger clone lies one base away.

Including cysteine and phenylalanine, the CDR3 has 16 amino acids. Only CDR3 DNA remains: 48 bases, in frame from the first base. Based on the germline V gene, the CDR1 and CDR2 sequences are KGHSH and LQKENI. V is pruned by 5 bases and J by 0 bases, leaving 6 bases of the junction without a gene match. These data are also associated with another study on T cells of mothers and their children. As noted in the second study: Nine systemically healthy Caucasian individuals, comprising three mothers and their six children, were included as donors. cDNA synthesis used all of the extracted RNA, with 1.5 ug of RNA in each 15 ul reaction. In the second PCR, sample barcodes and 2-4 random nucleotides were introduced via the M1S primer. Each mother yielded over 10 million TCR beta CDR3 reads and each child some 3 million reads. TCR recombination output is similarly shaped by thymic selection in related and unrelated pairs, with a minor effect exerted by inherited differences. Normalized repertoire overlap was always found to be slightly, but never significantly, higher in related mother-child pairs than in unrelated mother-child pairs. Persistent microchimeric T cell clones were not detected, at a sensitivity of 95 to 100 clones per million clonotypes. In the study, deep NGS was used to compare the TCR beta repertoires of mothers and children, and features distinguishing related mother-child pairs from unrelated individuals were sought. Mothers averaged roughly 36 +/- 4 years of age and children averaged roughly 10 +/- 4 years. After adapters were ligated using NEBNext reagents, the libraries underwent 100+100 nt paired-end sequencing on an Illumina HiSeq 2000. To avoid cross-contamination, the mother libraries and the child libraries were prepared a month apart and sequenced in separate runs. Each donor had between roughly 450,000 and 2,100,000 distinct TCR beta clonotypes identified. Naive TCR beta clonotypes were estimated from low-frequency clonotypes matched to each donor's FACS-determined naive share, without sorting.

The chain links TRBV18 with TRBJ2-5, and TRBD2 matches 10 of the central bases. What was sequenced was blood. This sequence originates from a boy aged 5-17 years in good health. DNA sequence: TGTGCCAGCTCAACGACTAGCGGGTCTTACCAAGAGACCCAGTACTTC. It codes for CASSTTSGSYQETQYF.